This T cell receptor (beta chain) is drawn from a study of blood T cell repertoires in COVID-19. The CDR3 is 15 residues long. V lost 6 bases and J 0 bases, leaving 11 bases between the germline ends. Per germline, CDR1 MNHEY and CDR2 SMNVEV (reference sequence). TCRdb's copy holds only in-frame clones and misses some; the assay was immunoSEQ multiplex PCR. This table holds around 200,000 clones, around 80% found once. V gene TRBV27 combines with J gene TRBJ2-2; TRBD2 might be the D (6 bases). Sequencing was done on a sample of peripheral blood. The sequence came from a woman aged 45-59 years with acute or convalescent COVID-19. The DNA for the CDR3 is TGTGCCAGCAGCCGGGACTTCACGAACACCGGGGAGCTGTTTTTT. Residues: CASSRDFTNTGELFF.